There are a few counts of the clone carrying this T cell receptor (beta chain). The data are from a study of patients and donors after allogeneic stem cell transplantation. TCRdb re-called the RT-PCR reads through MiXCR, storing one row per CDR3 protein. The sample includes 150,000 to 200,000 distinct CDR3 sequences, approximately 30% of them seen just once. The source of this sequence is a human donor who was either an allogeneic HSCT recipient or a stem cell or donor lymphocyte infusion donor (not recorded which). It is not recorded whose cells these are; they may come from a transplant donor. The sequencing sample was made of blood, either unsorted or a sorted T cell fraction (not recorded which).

CDR3 protein: CASSYQDSYGYTF. The CDR3 bases are TGTGCCAGCAGTTACCAGGACAGCTATGGCTACACCTTC. The V gene is TRBV6-2 or TRBV6-3, the J gene TRBJ1-2; a possible D gene is TRBD1 (6 bases). CDR3 length: 13 amino acids. Looked up from germline, CDR1 is MNHEY and CDR2 is SVGEGT. Trimming left V 2 bases short and J 4 bases short, with 8 bases between.